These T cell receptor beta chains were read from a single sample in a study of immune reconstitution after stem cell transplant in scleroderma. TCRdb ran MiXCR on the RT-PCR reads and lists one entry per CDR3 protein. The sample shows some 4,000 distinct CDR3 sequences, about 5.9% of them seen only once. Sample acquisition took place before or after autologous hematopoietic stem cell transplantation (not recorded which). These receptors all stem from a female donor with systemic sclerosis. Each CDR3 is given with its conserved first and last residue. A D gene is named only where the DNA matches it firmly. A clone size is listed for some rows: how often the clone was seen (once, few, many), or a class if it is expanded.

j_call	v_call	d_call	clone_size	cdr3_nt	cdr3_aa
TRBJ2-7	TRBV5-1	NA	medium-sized	TGCGCCAGCAGCTTGACGACAACATACGAGCAGTACTTC	CASSLTTTYEQYF
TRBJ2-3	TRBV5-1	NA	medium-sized	TGCGCCAGCAGCCTCCGGACACCCCACACAGATACGCAGTATTTT	CASSLRTPHTDTQYF
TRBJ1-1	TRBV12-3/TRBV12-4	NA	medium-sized	TGTGCCAGCAGTTTGTATGGGCTGAACACTGAAGCTTTCTTT	CASSLYGLNTEAFF
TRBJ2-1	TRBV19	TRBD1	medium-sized	TGTGCCAGTAGTTATTCCGGGACAGGGTTTACTGATGAGCAGTTCTTC	CASSYSGTGFTDEQFF
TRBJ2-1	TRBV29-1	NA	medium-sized	TGCAGCGTTGTTCCCGGCCCCAATGAGCAGTTCTTC	CSVVPGPNEQFF
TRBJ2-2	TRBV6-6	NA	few	TGTGCCAGCAGTTTAACGGGGGGCGCGAACACCGGGGAGCTGTTTTTT	CASSLTGGANTGELFF
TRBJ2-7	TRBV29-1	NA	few	TGCAGCGTTGGGACCCCGGGGTTGGACGAGCAGTACTTC	CSVGTPGLDEQYF
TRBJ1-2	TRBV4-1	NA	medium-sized	TGCGCCAGCAGCCAAGATCCCCGGACGGAAAACTATGGCTACACCTTC	CASSQDPRTENYGYTF
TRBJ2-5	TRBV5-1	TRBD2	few	TGCGCCAGCAGCCTCCTCGGTCTAGCGGAAGAGACCCAGTACTTC	CASSLLGLAEETQYF
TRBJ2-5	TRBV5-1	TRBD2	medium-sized	TGCGCCAGCAGCCAAAGACCCGGGGACCCCCGGGGGGTGACCCAGTACTTC	CASSQRPGDPRGVTQYF
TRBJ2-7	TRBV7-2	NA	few	TGTGCCAGCAGCTTTAATAGGAACTACGAGCAGTACTTC	CASSFNRNYEQYF
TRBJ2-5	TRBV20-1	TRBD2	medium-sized	TGCAGTGCTAGGACTAGCGGACAAGAGACCCAGTACTTC	CSARTSGQETQYF
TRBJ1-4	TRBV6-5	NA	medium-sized	TGTGCCAGCAGCCTAAGACTGACAACTAATGAAAAACTGTTTTTT	CASSLRLTTNEKLFF
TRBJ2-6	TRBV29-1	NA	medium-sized	TGCAGCGTTATAGACTCTGGGGCCAACGTCCTGACTTTC	CSVIDSGANVLTF
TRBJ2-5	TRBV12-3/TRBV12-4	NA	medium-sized	TGTGCCAGCAGGCCCCCCCACAGGGAGACCCAGTACTTC	CASRPPHRETQYF
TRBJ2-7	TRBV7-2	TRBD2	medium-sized	TGTGCCAGCAGCTTAAGGGTAGCGGGTACCTACGAGCAGTACTTC	CASSLRVAGTYEQYF
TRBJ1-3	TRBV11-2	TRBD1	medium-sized	TGTGCCAGCAGGGGGACAGGCTCTGGAAACACCATATATTTT	CASRGTGSGNTIYF
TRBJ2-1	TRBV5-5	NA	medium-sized	TGTGCCAGCAGCTGGGGGGTGACCTACAATGAGCAGTTCTTC	CASSWGVTYNEQFF
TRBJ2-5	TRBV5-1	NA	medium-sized	TGCGCCAGCAGCGAACAAGAGACCCAGTACTTC	CASSEQETQYF
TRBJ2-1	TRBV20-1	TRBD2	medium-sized	TGCAGTGCTAGAGTGCGGCTAGCGGGGAGCTACAATGAGCAGTTCTTC	CSARVRLAGSYNEQFF
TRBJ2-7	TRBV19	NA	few	TGTGCCAGTAGTGATTCACAGGCCTACGAGCAGTACTTC	CASSDSQAYEQYF
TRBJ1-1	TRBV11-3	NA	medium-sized	TGTGCCAGCAGCTTAGGCTCGGGTGGTAGGGTGGTGAACACTGAAGCTTTCTTT	CASSLGSGGRVVNTEAFF
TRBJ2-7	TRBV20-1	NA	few	TGCAGTGCTAGAGGGGTGGGTAGGGCCTCCTACGAGCAGTACTTC	CSARGVGRASYEQYF
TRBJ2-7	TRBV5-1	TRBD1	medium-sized	TGCGCCAGCAGTACTTCCGGGACAGCCTACGAGCAGTACTTC	CASSTSGTAYEQYF
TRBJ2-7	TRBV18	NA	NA	TGTGCCAGCTCATCAGCCCCAGGGGGGTCTTACGAGCAGTACTTC	CASSSAPGGSYEQYF
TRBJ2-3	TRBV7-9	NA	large	TGTGCCAGCAGCGCCATCTTACAGATAGACACAGATACGCAGTATTTT	CASSAILQIDTDTQYF
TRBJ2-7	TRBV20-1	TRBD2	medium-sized	TGCAGTGCTAGCGGACTAGCGGGAGTCTACGAGCAGTACTTC	CSASGLAGVYEQYF
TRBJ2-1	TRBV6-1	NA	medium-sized	TGTGCCAGCAGTGTGGCATCCTACAATGAGCAGTTCTTC	CASSVASYNEQFF
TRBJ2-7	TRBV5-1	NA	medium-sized	TGCGCCAGCGGCCAGGGGACCACAACCACCTACGAGCAGTACTTC	CASGQGTTTTYEQYF